Listed below are T cell receptor beta chains from one sample, sequenced in a study of response to subunit inactivated influenza vaccine. TCRdb passed the RT-PCR reads through MiXCR, listing each CDR3 protein once. The top ten clones hold around 7.6% of a sample with hundreds of thousands of distinct CDR3 sequences, roughly 15% of them seen once. Source: PBMCs from blood, taken around 14 days before vaccination. The receptors were gathered from a man aged 50 to 60 who received an inactivated influenza vaccine. Both conserved end residues are part of each CDR3. The D gene is left open where the match is weak. Size is omitted from some rows. Given values are once, few, many or a class for expanded clones.

d_gene: TRBD1; j_gene: TRBJ1-4; v_gene: TRBV4-2; abundance: few; CDR3aa: CASSQDPGTDSEKLFF; CDR3nt: TGTGCCAGCAGCCAGGACCCAGGGACAGACTCTGAAAAACTGTTTTTT
d_gene: TRBD2; j_gene: TRBJ2-7; v_gene: TRBV10-2; abundance: many; CDR3aa: CASSAAGALGYEQYF; CDR3nt: TGCGCCAGCAGTGCAGCGGGAGCCTTGGGTTACGAGCAGTACTTC
d_gene: -; j_gene: TRBJ1-1; v_gene: TRBV20-1; abundance: -; CDR3aa: CSARRVDTEAFF; CDR3nt: TGCAGTGCTCGTAGGGTGGACACTGAAGCTTTCTTT
d_gene: -; j_gene: TRBJ2-3; v_gene: TRBV15; abundance: few; CDR3aa: CATSRAQPEDTQYF; CDR3nt: TGTGCCACCAGCAGGGCCCAACCGGAAGATACGCAGTATTTT
d_gene: -; j_gene: TRBJ1-2; v_gene: TRBV7-2; abundance: -; CDR3aa: CASSFTWAYGYTF; CDR3nt: TGTGCCAGCAGCTTTACGTGGGCCTATGGCTACACCTTC
d_gene: TRBD1; j_gene: TRBJ1-4; v_gene: TRBV7-2; abundance: -; CDR3aa: CASSPGGLGGEKLFF; CDR3nt: TGTGCCAGCAGCCCAGGGGGGCTGGGAGGTGAAAAACTGTTTTTT
d_gene: TRBD1; j_gene: TRBJ2-7; v_gene: TRBV7-2; abundance: many; CDR3aa: CASSLRQGGYEQYF; CDR3nt: TGTGCCAGCAGTTTACGACAGGGGGGCTACGAGCAGTACTTC
d_gene: TRBD2; j_gene: TRBJ2-3; v_gene: TRBV20-1; abundance: -; CDR3aa: CSATSGRTDTQYF; CDR3nt: TGCAGTGCTACTAGCGGGAGAACAGATACGCAGTATTTT
d_gene: -; j_gene: TRBJ2-3; v_gene: TRBV11-2; abundance: few; CDR3aa: CASSPDRSRGTQYF; CDR3nt: TGTGCCAGCAGCCCGGACCGTAGCAGGGGTACGCAGTATTTT
d_gene: TRBD1; j_gene: TRBJ2-3; v_gene: TRBV20-1; abundance: many; CDR3aa: CSARDIRGQGRTDTQYF; CDR3nt: TGCAGTGCTAGAGATATAAGAGGACAGGGAAGGACAGATACGCAGTATTTT
d_gene: TRBD1; j_gene: TRBJ2-7; v_gene: TRBV6-1; abundance: few; CDR3aa: CASSAQPGQGEQYF; CDR3nt: TGTGCCAGCAGTGCCCAGCCGGGACAGGGGGAGCAGTACTTC
d_gene: -; j_gene: TRBJ1-4; v_gene: TRBV7-9; abundance: -; CDR3aa: CASSRRRSNEKLFF; CDR3nt: TGTGCCAGCAGCCGTAGACGGTCTAATGAAAAACTGTTTTTT
d_gene: TRBD2; j_gene: TRBJ2-1; v_gene: TRBV20-1; abundance: few; CDR3aa: CSARGVGTRRSNEQFF; CDR3nt: TGCAGTGCTAGGGGGGTCGGGACTAGAAGATCCAATGAGCAGTTCTTC
d_gene: TRBD2; j_gene: TRBJ2-1; v_gene: TRBV12-3/TRBV12-4; abundance: many; CDR3aa: CASSLGDYRNEQFF; CDR3nt: TGTGCCAGCAGTTTAGGGGACTACCGGAATGAGCAGTTCTTC
d_gene: -; j_gene: TRBJ1-5; v_gene: TRBV20-1; abundance: few; CDR3aa: CSATGGLMAQHF; CDR3nt: TGCAGTGCCACCGGGGGTTTGATGGCCCAGCATTTT
d_gene: -; j_gene: TRBJ2-5; v_gene: TRBV5-1; abundance: -; CDR3aa: CASSLALGQYPQETQYF; CDR3nt: TGCGCCAGCAGCTTGGCCTTGGGGCAGTACCCCCAAGAGACCCAGTACTTC
d_gene: -; j_gene: TRBJ1-6; v_gene: TRBV5-1; abundance: many; CDR3aa: CASSLDGRGSSPLHF; CDR3nt: TGCGCCAGCAGCTTGGATGGCAGGGGTAGTTCACCCCTCCACTTT
d_gene: -; j_gene: TRBJ2-1; v_gene: TRBV10-2; abundance: -; CDR3aa: CASMGAYNEQFF; CDR3nt: TGCGCCAGCATGGGGGCCTACAATGAGCAGTTCTTC
d_gene: TRBD1; j_gene: TRBJ2-1; v_gene: TRBV15; abundance: -; CDR3aa: CATTSGQVRNEQFF; CDR3nt: TGTGCCACCACCTCGGGACAGGTGAGGAATGAGCAGTTCTTC
d_gene: -; j_gene: TRBJ2-5; v_gene: TRBV7-9; abundance: few; CDR3aa: CASSLLREQETQYF; CDR3nt: TGTGCCAGCAGCCTCCTCCGGGAACAAGAGACCCAGTACTTC
d_gene: -; j_gene: TRBJ2-3; v_gene: TRBV4-3; abundance: many; CDR3aa: CASSQEGARGGSPDTQYF; CDR3nt: TGCGCCAGCAGCCAAGAAGGGGCCAGGGGCGGGTCCCCAGATACGCAGTATTTT
d_gene: -; j_gene: TRBJ2-7; v_gene: TRBV5-1; abundance: -; CDR3aa: CASSSPDNGRYEQYF; CDR3nt: TGCGCCAGCAGCAGTCCCGATAACGGGCGCTACGAGCAGTACTTC
d_gene: -; j_gene: TRBJ2-4; v_gene: TRBV12-3/TRBV12-4; abundance: few; CDR3aa: CASSYGNLAKNIQYF; CDR3nt: TGTGCCAGCAGTTACGGGAATTTAGCCAAAAACATTCAGTACTTC
d_gene: TRBD2; j_gene: TRBJ2-1; v_gene: TRBV10-3; abundance: -; CDR3aa: CAIGSGTSGTRYEQFF; CDR3nt: TGTGCCATCGGATCCGGGACTAGCGGGACCCGCTATGAGCAGTTCTTC
d_gene: TRBD1; j_gene: TRBJ2-3; v_gene: TRBV6-1; abundance: -; CDR3aa: CASRPPTGVPYSTDTQYF; CDR3nt: TGTGCCAGCAGACCCCCGACAGGGGTACCTTATAGCACAGATACGCAGTATTTT
d_gene: TRBD2; j_gene: TRBJ2-5; v_gene: TRBV4-2; abundance: few; CDR3aa: CASSQEGSGGFTTQYF; CDR3nt: TGTGCCAGCAGCCAAGAAGGTAGCGGGGGGTTTACGACCCAGTACTTC
d_gene: TRBD2; j_gene: TRBJ2-1; v_gene: TRBV20-1; abundance: -; CDR3aa: CSAEMGLAGASSYNEQFF; CDR3nt: TGCAGTGCAGAAATGGGGCTAGCGGGAGCATCTTCCTACAATGAGCAGTTCTTC
d_gene: TRBD2; j_gene: TRBJ2-3; v_gene: TRBV9; abundance: few; CDR3aa: CASSVVSGRGDTQYF; CDR3nt: TGTGCCAGCAGCGTAGTAAGCGGGAGGGGAGATACGCAGTATTTT
d_gene: -; j_gene: TRBJ2-7; v_gene: TRBV5-1; abundance: few; CDR3aa: CASSLVSSSSYEQYF; CDR3nt: TGCGCCAGCAGCTTGGTTTCATCGAGCTCCTACGAGCAGTACTTC
d_gene: TRBD1; j_gene: TRBJ1-4; v_gene: TRBV5-1; abundance: -; CDR3aa: CASSWDWDRGREKLFF; CDR3nt: TGCGCCAGCAGCTGGGACTGGGACAGGGGAAGAGAAAAACTGTTTTTT
d_gene: TRBD1; j_gene: TRBJ2-2; v_gene: TRBV15; abundance: -; CDR3aa: CATSRGGQGIGELFF; CDR3nt: TGTGCCACCAGCAGAGGGGGACAGGGTATCGGGGAGCTGTTTTTT
d_gene: TRBD1; j_gene: TRBJ2-7; v_gene: TRBV28; abundance: few; CDR3aa: CASNLQGAPGYEQYF; CDR3nt: TGTGCCAGCAACCTACAGGGGGCGCCAGGATACGAGCAGTACTTC
d_gene: -; j_gene: TRBJ1-1; v_gene: TRBV7-9; abundance: -; CDR3aa: CASSLSAGFGTEAFF; CDR3nt: TGTGCCAGCAGCTTAAGTGCGGGTTTCGGCACTGAAGCTTTCTTT
d_gene: TRBD2; j_gene: TRBJ2-5; v_gene: TRBV20-1; abundance: -; CDR3aa: CSAREPRAGGETQYF; CDR3nt: TGCAGTGCTAGAGAGCCGAGAGCGGGGGGGGAGACCCAGTACTTC
d_gene: -; j_gene: TRBJ1-2; v_gene: TRBV7-9; abundance: few; CDR3aa: CASTLGGSYTF; CDR3nt: TGTGCCAGCACCCTGGGGGGTAGCTACACCTTC
d_gene: -; j_gene: TRBJ2-2; v_gene: TRBV7-2; abundance: -; CDR3aa: CASSLWQPNTGELFF; CDR3nt: TGTGCCAGCAGCTTGTGGCAGCCGAACACCGGGGAGCTGTTTTTT
d_gene: TRBD2; j_gene: TRBJ2-2; v_gene: TRBV30; abundance: -; CDR3aa: CAWSVPTSGRVRTGELFF; CDR3nt: TGTGCCTGGAGTGTTCCGACTAGCGGGAGGGTACGAACCGGGGAGCTGTTTTTT
d_gene: TRBD1; j_gene: TRBJ1-6; v_gene: TRBV3-1; abundance: few; CDR3aa: CASSSLPGQGVNSPLHF; CDR3nt: TGTGCCAGCAGCTCTCTCCCGGGACAGGGGGTGAATTCACCCCTCCACTTT
d_gene: -; j_gene: TRBJ2-7; v_gene: TRBV14; abundance: -; CDR3aa: CASSRFTGSGYEQYF; CDR3nt: TGTGCCAGCAGCCGCTTTACAGGGTCCGGCTACGAGCAGTACTTC
d_gene: TRBD1; j_gene: TRBJ2-7; v_gene: TRBV13; abundance: -; CDR3aa: CASSSSETGVLTEQYF; CDR3nt: TGTGCCAGCAGCTCCTCGGAAACAGGGGTGTTGACCGAGCAGTACTTC
d_gene: TRBD2; j_gene: TRBJ2-5; v_gene: TRBV5-1; abundance: -; CDR3aa: CASSTGTSGETQYF; CDR3nt: TGCGCCAGCAGCACAGGGACTAGCGGAGAGACCCAGTACTTC
d_gene: TRBD2; j_gene: TRBJ2-5; v_gene: TRBV4-2; abundance: -; CDR3aa: CASSQGTSGSIGETQYF; CDR3nt: TGTGCCAGCAGCCAAGGGACTAGCGGGAGTATCGGAGAGACCCAGTACTTC
d_gene: TRBD2; j_gene: TRBJ2-1; v_gene: TRBV28; abundance: -; CDR3aa: CASSPASGGAYNEQFF; CDR3nt: TGTGCCAGCAGTCCCGCTAGCGGGGGGGCTTATAATGAGCAGTTCTTC
d_gene: -; j_gene: TRBJ2-5; v_gene: TRBV7-2; abundance: -; CDR3aa: CASSLVRGMGETQYF; CDR3nt: TGTGCCAGCAGCTTGGTTCGCGGGATGGGAGAGACCCAGTACTTC
d_gene: TRBD2; j_gene: TRBJ2-5; v_gene: TRBV6-2/TRBV6-3; abundance: few; CDR3aa: CASSRGLAGSGETQYF; CDR3nt: TGTGCCAGCAGTCGAGGACTAGCGGGTTCGGGAGAGACCCAGTACTTC
d_gene: -; j_gene: TRBJ2-2; v_gene: TRBV6-4; abundance: few; CDR3aa: CASSANGAGELFF; CDR3nt: TGTGCCAGCAGTGCCAACGGTGCCGGGGAGCTGTTTTTT
d_gene: -; j_gene: TRBJ1-2; v_gene: TRBV4-3; abundance: few; CDR3aa: CASSQDSSPRHYGYTF; CDR3nt: TGCGCCAGCAGCCAAGACTCGAGCCCACGCCACTATGGCTACACCTTC
d_gene: TRBD2; j_gene: TRBJ2-1; v_gene: TRBV11-1; abundance: many; CDR3aa: CASSSTESRSETSPLNEQFF; CDR3nt: TGTGCCAGCAGTTCGACAGAGTCCAGGTCAGAGACTAGCCCTCTCAATGAGCAGTTCTTC
d_gene: -; j_gene: TRBJ2-1; v_gene: TRBV12-3/TRBV12-4; abundance: -; CDR3aa: CAGSLSLWGNEQFF; CDR3nt: TGTGCCGGCAGTTTATCTCTCTGGGGGAATGAGCAGTTCTTC
d_gene: TRBD2; j_gene: TRBJ2-3; v_gene: TRBV7-2; abundance: -; CDR3aa: CASSLVAAGGPDTQYF; CDR3nt: TGTGCCAGCAGCTTAGTCGCGGCGGGAGGGCCAGATACGCAGTATTTT
d_gene: -; j_gene: TRBJ2-1; v_gene: TRBV27; abundance: many; CDR3aa: CASSRSGSYNEQFF; CDR3nt: TGTGCCAGCAGTCGCAGCGGCTCCTACAATGAGCAGTTCTTC
d_gene: TRBD2; j_gene: TRBJ2-3; v_gene: TRBV6-6; abundance: -; CDR3aa: CASSYFSSGSGADTQYF; CDR3nt: TGTGCCAGCAGTTACTTTTCTAGCGGGAGTGGGGCAGATACGCAGTATTTT
d_gene: -; j_gene: TRBJ2-3; v_gene: TRBV4-3; abundance: few; CDR3aa: CASSQDYTEGYTQYF; CDR3nt: TGCGCCAGCAGCCAAGATTATACCGAAGGATATACGCAGTATTTT
d_gene: TRBD2; j_gene: TRBJ2-3; v_gene: TRBV7-2; abundance: -; CDR3aa: CAGSLTLAGAFSTDTQYF; CDR3nt: TGTGCCGGCAGCTTAACCCTAGCGGGGGCCTTTAGCACAGATACGCAGTATTTT
d_gene: TRBD2; j_gene: TRBJ2-1; v_gene: TRBV7-3; abundance: -; CDR3aa: CASSLSTSGYYNEQFF; CDR3nt: TGTGCCAGCAGCTTAAGTACTAGCGGCTACTACAATGAGCAGTTCTTC
d_gene: TRBD1; j_gene: TRBJ2-7; v_gene: TRBV10-3; abundance: many; CDR3aa: CAIRETGTTYEQYF; CDR3nt: TGTGCCATCAGGGAGACAGGGACCACCTACGAGCAGTACTTC
d_gene: -; j_gene: TRBJ1-5; v_gene: TRBV20-1; abundance: few; CDR3aa: CSARDPFRQTNQPQHF; CDR3nt: TGCAGTGCTAGAGATCCCTTCAGACAGACCAATCAGCCCCAGCATTTT
d_gene: -; j_gene: TRBJ2-7; v_gene: TRBV7-2; abundance: few; CDR3aa: CASSLEWGNYEQYF; CDR3nt: TGTGCCAGCAGCTTAGAGTGGGGGAACTACGAGCAGTACTTC